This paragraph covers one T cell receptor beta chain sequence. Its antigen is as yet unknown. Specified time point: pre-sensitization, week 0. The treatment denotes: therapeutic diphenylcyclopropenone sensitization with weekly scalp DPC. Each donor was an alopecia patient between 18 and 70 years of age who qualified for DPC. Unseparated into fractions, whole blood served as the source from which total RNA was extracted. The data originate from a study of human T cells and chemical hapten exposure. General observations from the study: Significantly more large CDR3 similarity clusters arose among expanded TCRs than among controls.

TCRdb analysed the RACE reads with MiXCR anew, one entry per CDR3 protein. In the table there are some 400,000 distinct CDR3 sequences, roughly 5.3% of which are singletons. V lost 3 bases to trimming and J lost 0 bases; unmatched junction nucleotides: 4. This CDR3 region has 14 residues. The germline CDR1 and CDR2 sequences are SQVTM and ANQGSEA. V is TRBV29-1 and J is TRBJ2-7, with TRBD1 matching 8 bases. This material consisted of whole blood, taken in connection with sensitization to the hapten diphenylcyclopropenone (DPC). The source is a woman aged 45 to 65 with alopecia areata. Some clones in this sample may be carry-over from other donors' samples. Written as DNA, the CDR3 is TGCAGCGTTGAGGACACAGGGGGCTCCTACGAGCAGTACTTC. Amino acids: CSVEDTGGSYEQYF.